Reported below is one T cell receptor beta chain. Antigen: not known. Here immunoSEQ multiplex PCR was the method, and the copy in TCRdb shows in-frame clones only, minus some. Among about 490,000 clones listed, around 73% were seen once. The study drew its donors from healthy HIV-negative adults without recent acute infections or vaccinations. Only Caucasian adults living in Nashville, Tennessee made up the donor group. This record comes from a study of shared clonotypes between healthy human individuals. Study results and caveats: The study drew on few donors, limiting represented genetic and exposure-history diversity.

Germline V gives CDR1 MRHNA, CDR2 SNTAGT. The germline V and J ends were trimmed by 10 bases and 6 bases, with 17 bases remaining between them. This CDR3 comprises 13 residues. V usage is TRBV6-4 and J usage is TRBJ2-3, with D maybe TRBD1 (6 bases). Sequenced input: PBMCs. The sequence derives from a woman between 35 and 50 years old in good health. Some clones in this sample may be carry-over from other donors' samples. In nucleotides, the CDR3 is TGTGCCATCTCAAATAACCAGGGGGATACGCAGTATTTT. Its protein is CAISNNQGDTQYF.